Presented here are 17 T cell receptor beta chains from one specimen sequenced in a study of lymphopenia after photon versus proton radiotherapy. Some clones are missing from TCRdb's copy, which holds only in-frame ones; the method was immunoSEQ multiplex PCR. Here the sample spans approximately 80,000 clones, approximately 82% being singletons. The sequences come from peripheral blood, collected from a patient treated with proton-based radiotherapy. Receptors were obtained from a man aged 60 to 75 with pancreatic cancer.

The rearrangement joins TRBV5-4 to TRBJ2-2; no firm D call. There are 14 residues in the CDR3. The V and J ends lost 4 bases and 1 base respectively, with 8 bases between them. From germline, CDR1 is SGHNT and CDR2 YYREEE (reference sequence). CDR3 nucleotide sequence: TGTGCCAGCAGCGCGAGACTGAACACCGGGGAGCTGTTTTTT. Translating it yields CASSARLNTGELFF. The full variable domain, its missing parts supplied by reference TRBV5-4 and TRBJ2-2, is ETGVTQSPTHLIKTRGQQVTLRCSSQSGHNTVSWYQQALGQGPQFIFQYYREEENGRGNFPPRFSGLQFPNYSSELNVNALELDDSALYLCASSARLNTGELFFGEGSRLTVL.

This chain joins TRBV9 and TRBJ2-4; D call uncertain. V lost 3 bases to trimming and J lost 8 bases, with 15 bases between them. This CDR3 region has 14 residues. Germline CDR1 and CDR2: SGDLS and YYNGEE. The CDR3 nucleotides read TGTGCCAGCAGCGGAAAAGCTACCCGAGACATTCAGTACTTC. Translated, it gives CASSGKATRDIQYF.

This chain joins TRBV30 and TRBJ2-2; D gene ambiguous. V was cut by 3 bases and J by 1 base, with 9 bases left in between. CDR1 is GTSNPN, CDR2 SVGIG, per germline (reference sequence). The CDR3 has 14 residues. Here the CDR3 DNA reads TGTGCCTGGAGAGTTGGAAGGAACACCGGGGAGCTGTTTTTT. As protein: CAWRVGRNTGELFF.

This clone was found a few times. The V and J genes are TRBV28 and TRBJ2-2; D assignment may be TRBD1 or TRBD2 (6 bases each). This CDR3 is built from 15 residues. Germline V gene lookup returns CDR1 MDHEN and CDR2 SYDVKM. Trimming shortened V by 7 bases and J by 6 bases, and 18 bases separated the two germline ends. This chain's CDR3 is CASIRRGLIAGELFF. The CDR3 coding sequence is TGTGCCAGCATCAGACGGGGGCTTATCGCCGGGGAGCTGTTTTTT.

With respect to this clone: At one end the junction does not follow the germline gene, possibly because of a read error. V and J are TRBV7-6 and TRBJ2-2; D may be TRBD2 (6 bases). This CDR3 comprises 14 residues. Germline values: CDR1 SGHVS, CDR2 FNYEAQ. In DNA form, the CDR3 reads TGTGCCAGCAGCCTAGCGCAGTACACCGGGGAGCTGTTTTTT. Translating it yields CASSLAQYTGELFF.

J is TRBJ2-7 and V is TRBV2; unclear D gene. The CDR3 has 16 residues. The germline V gene has CDR1 SNHLY and CDR2 FYNNEI. Deletions cut 6 bases from V and 3 bases from J, with 21 bases between. CDR3 sequence reads: CASSRDGTSVGYEQYF. CDR3 DNA sequence: TGTGCCAGCAGCCGCGACGGAACCTCGGTGGGCTACGAGCAGTACTTC.

This clone came up once. Here the CDR3 reads CASSDAVLGNTIYF. The CDR3 nucleotides are TGTGCCAGCAGCGACGCGGTTCTTGGAAACACCATATATTTT. The rearrangement links TRBV13 to TRBJ1-3; D is ambiguous. V lost 5 bases to trimming and J lost 3 bases, with 11 bases between them. The germline V gene encodes CDR1 PRHDT and CDR2 FYEKMQ (reference sequence). This CDR3 is 14 amino acids long.

This rearrangement joins TRBV28 to TRBJ1-2; D uncertain. The CDR3 extends over 11 amino acids. V lost 7 bases and J lost 4, with 7 bases in between. Germline V gene sequence: CDR1 MDHEN, CDR2 SYDVKM. The CDR3 nucleotides are TGTGCCAGCAATAGAGGCTATGGCTACACCTTC. This codes for CASNRGYGYTF.

This chain uses TRBV5-4 with TRBJ2-7, with D perhaps assigned TRBD1 or TRBD2 (5 bases each). Germline V gene data show CDR1 as SGHNT and CDR2 as YYREEE (reference sequence). The CDR3 contains 13 residues. V lost 4 bases and J lost 6, with 14 bases in between. The CDR3 DNA sequence: TGTGCCAGCAGCCGGGACCCGGTGGGCGAGCAGTACTTC. It codes for CASSRDPVGEQYF.

There are a few counts of this clone. The CDR3 spells CASSYSPGIGRGYTF. CDR3 DNA sequence: TGTGCCAGCAGTTACTCTCCAGGAATAGGTCGGGGCTACACCTTC. The chain employs TRBV6-5 and TRBJ1-2, with D unclear. This CDR3 spans 15 amino acids. V was clipped by 0 bases and J by 8 bases, with 16 bases between them. Germline V lookup: CDR1 MNHEY, CDR2 SVGAGI.

This chain uses TRBV28 with TRBJ2-5; 9 bases fit TRBD2. CDR3 length: 14 amino acids. Germline V lookup: CDR1 MDHEN, CDR2 SYDVKM. Trimming removed 3 bases from V and 5 bases from J; junction bases left unmatched: 4. For the CDR3, the DNA is TGTGCCAGCAGTTTGCGGGAGGGCCTGGAGACCCAGTACTTC. This gives the protein CASSLREGLETQYF.

This clone was detected only once. V gene TRBV28 combines with J gene TRBJ2-7; D could derive from TRBD1 or TRBD2 (5 bases each). There are 12 residues in the CDR3. Trimming pared 5 bases from V and 0 bases from J, leaving 5 bases between. CDR1 is MDHEN and CDR2 is SYDVKM in the germline V gene. The CDR3 sequence: CASSGGSYEQYF. In DNA form, the CDR3 reads TGTGCCAGCAGTGGGGGCTCCTACGAGCAGTACTTC. Full variable domain (missing parts from reference TRBV28 and TRBJ2-7): DVKVTQSSRYLVKRTGEKVFLECVQDMDHENMFWYRQDPGLGLRLIYFSYDVKMKEKGDIPEGYSVSREKKERFSLILESASTNQTSMYLCASSGGSYEQYFGPGTRLTVT.

This chain joins TRBV6-5 and TRBJ1-3, with 7 bases lining up with TRBD1. V trimming: 6 bases; J trimming: 2 bases; junction bases outside the gene matches: 7. This CDR3 comprises 15 residues. In germline, CDR1 is MNHEY, CDR2 SVGAGI. Here the CDR3 reads CASRSQGLTGNTIYF. In nucleotides, the CDR3 is TGTGCCAGCAGGTCACAGGGGCTGACTGGAAACACCATATATTTT.

V usage is TRBV27 and J usage is TRBJ2-1, with 7 bases fitting TRBD2. V lost 7 bases to trimming and J lost 0 bases; unmatched junction nucleotides: 6. Germline assignment: CDR1 MNHEY and CDR2 SMNVEV (reference sequence). The length of the CDR3 is 15 residues. The CDR3 DNA sequence: TGTGCCAGCAACCCAAGCGGGATCTCCTACAATGAGCAGTTCTTC. Amino acids: CASNPSGISYNEQFF.

On this clone: The same CDR3 also results from other DNA sequences found in this sample. The V call is TRBV9, the J call TRBJ2-5; D call uncertain. The V and J ends lost 0 bases and 2 bases respectively, with 8 bases between them. The CDR3 spans 14 residues. Germline V gene data show CDR1 as SGDLS and CDR2 as YYNGEE. The CDR3 spells CASSVGGSQETQYF. The CDR3, as DNA: TGTGCCAGCAGCGTAGGTGGAAGTCAAGAGACCCAGTACTTC.

The rearrangement joins TRBV19 to TRBJ2-3; 7 bases fit TRBD2. The germline gives CDR1 LNHDA, CDR2 SQIVND (reference sequence). Trimming took 5 bases from V and 2 from J; bases not matched to a gene: 7. The CDR3 loop spans 15 amino acids. CDR3 nucleotide sequence: TGTGCCAGTAGTTTTAAGCGGGGCCTCACAGATACGCAGTATTTT. It translates to CASSFKRGLTDTQYF.

The chain recombines TRBV30 with TRBJ2-3; TRBD2 matches at 12 bases. Germline CDR1 GTSNPN, CDR2 SVGIG (reference sequence). The CDR3 loop spans 16 amino acids. V lost 0 bases, J lost 5 bases, and 6 bases stayed unmatched. The DNA for the CDR3 is TGTGCCTGGAGTGTCCTAGCGGGAGGGATGTTAGATACGCAGTATTTT. Amino acid sequence: CAWSVLAGGMLDTQYF.